The clone carrying this T cell receptor beta chain was seen ten or more times. Its target is not known. In germline, CDR1 is SNHLY, CDR2 FYNNEI. J lost 9 bases, V lost 3 bases, and 2 bases had no gene match. The CDR3 sequence is 12 residues long. These data come from a study of blood T cells in healthy people across ages. Study-wide results and limits: Getting older went along with TCR beta diversity per million T cells dropping roughly linearly.

For the second PCR, which ran for about 6 to 11 cycles, a sample-barcoded 5' primer and a J-beta primer mix were used. TCRdb reprocessed the 5' RACE reads with MiXCR, giving one entry per CDR3 protein. Of hundreds of thousands of distinct CDR3 sequences detected, around 26% appear once; the ten largest clones hold 15% to 20%. The donors, aged roughly 6 to 100, were healthy Caucasians from Russia. Staff drew roughly 10 milliliters of peripheral blood from each donor. Sequenced: blood. The rearrangement links TRBV2 to TRBJ2-1; 7 nucleotides agree with TRBD2. This sequence originates from a woman of 80 years or more in good health. This CDR3 reads CASSEERGEQFF. The CDR3 coding sequence is TGTGCCAGCAGTGAGGAGCGGGGTGAGCAGTTCTTC.